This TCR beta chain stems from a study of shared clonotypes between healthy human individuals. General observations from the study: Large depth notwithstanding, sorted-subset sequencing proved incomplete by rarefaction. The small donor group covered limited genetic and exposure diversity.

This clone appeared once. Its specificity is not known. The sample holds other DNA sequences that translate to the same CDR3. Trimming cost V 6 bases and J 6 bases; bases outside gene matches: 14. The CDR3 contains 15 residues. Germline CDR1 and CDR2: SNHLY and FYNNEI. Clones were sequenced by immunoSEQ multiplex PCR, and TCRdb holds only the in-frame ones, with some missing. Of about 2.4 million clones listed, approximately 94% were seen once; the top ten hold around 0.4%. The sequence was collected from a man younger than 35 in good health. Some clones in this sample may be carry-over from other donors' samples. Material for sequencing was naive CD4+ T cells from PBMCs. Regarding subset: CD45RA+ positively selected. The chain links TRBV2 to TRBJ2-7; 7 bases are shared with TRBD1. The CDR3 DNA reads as TGTGCCAGCAGCGGCTTGACAGGGAATGTAGGCGAGCAGTACTTC. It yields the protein CASSGLTGNVGEQYF.